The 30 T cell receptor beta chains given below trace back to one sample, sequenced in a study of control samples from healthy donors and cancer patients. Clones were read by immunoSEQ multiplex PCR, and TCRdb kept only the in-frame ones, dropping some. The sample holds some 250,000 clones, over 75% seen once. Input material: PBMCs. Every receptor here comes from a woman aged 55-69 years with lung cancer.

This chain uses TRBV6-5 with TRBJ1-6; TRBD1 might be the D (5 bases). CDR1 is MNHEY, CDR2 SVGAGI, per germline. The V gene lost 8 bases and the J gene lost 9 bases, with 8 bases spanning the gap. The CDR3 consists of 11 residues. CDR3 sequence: CASLGGSPLHF. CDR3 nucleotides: TGTGCCAGCTTGGGGGGTTCACCCCTCCACTTT.

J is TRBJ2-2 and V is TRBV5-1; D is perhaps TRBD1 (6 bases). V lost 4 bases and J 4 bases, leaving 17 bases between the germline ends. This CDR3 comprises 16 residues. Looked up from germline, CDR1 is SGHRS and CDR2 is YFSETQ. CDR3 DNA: TGCGCCAGCAGCCCCTTTGAGGTCAGGGGCACCGGGGAGCTGTTTTTT. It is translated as CASSPFEVRGTGELFF.

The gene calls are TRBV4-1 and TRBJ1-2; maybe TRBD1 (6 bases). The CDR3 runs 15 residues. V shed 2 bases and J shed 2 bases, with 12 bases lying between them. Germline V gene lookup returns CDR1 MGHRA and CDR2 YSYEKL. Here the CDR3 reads CASSQPGTLNYGYTF. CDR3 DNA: TGCGCCAGCAGCCAACCCGGGACATTGAACTATGGCTACACCTTC.

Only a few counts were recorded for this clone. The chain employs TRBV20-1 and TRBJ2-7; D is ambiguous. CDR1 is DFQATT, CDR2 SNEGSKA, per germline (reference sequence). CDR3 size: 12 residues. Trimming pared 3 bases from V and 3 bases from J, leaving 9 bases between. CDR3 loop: CSASNLYYEQYF. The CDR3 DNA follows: TGCAGTGCTAGTAATCTCTACTACGAGCAGTACTTC.

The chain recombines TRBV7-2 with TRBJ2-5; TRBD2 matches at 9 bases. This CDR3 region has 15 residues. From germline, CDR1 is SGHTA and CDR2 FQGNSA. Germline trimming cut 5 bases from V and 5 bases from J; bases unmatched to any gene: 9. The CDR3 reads CASSHAGGRGETQYF. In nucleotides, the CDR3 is TGTGCCAGCAGCCACGCGGGAGGGCGGGGGGAGACCCAGTACTTC.

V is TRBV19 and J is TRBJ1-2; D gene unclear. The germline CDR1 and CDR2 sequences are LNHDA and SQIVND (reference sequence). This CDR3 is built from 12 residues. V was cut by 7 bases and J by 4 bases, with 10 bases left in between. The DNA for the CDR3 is TGTGCCAGTAAAGTGGGCCCCTATGGCTACACCTTC. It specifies CASKVGPYGYTF.

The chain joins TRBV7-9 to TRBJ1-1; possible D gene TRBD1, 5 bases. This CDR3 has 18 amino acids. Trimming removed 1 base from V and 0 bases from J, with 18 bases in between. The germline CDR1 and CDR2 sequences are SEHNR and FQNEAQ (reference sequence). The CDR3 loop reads CASSLGGVGPPVNTEAFF. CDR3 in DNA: TGTGCCAGCAGCTTAGGGGGGGTGGGCCCCCCCGTGAACACTGAAGCTTTCTTT.

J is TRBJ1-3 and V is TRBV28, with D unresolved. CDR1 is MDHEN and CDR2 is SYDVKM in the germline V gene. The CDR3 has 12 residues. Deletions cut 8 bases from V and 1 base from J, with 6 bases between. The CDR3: CASSISGNTIYF. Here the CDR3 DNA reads TGTGCCAGCTCGATATCTGGAAACACCATATATTTT.

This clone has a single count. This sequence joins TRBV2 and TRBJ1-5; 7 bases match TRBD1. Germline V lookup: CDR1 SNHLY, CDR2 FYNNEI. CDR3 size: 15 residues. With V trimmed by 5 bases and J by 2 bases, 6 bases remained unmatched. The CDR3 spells CASSRDRAGNQPQHF. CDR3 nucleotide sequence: TGTGCCAGCAGTAGAGACAGGGCTGGCAATCAGCCCCAGCATTTT.

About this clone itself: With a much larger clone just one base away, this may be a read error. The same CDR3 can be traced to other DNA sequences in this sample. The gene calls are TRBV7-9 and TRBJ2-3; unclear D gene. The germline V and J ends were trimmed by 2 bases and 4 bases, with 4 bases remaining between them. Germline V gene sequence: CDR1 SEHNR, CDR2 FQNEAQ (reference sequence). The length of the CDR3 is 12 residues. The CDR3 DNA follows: TGTGCCAGCAGCTTATTGGCAGATACGCAGTATTTT. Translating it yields CASSLLADTQYF.

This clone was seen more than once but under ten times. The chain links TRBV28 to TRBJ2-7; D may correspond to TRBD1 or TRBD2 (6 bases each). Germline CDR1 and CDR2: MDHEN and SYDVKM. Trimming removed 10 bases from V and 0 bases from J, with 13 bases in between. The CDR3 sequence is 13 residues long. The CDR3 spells CATRGPSSYEQYF. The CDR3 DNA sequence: TGTGCCACTCGGGGGCCGAGCTCCTACGAGCAGTACTTC. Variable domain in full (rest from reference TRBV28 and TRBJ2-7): DVKVTQSSRYLVKRTGEKVFLECVQDMDHENMFWYRQDPGLGLRLIYFSYDVKMKEKGDIPEGYSVSREKKERFSLILESASTNQTSMYLCATRGPSSYEQYFGPGTRLTVT.

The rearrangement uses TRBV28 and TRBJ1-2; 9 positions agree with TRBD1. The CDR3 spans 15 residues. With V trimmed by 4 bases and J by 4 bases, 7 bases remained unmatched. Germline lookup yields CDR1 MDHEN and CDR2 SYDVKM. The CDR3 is CASSSRDRVGYGYTF. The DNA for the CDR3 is TGTGCCAGCAGTTCCCGGGACAGGGTCGGCTATGGCTACACCTTC.

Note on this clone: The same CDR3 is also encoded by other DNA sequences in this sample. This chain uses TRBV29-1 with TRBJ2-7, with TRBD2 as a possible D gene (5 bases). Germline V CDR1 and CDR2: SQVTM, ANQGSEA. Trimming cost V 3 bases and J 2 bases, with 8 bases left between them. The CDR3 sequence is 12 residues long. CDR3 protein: CSVEDGTYEQYF. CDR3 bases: TGCAGCGTTGAGGACGGGACCTACGAGCAGTACTTC.

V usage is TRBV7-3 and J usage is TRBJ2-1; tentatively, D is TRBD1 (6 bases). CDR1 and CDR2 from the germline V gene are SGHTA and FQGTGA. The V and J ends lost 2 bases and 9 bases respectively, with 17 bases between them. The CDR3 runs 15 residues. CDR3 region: CASSLEVVGAREQFF. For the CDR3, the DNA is TGTGCCAGCAGCTTAGAAGTAGTGGGGGCTCGTGAGCAGTTCTTC.

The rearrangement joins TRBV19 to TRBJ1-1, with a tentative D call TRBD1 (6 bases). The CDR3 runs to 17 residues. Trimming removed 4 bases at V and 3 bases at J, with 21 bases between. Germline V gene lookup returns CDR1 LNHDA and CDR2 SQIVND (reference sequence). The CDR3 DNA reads TGTGCCAGTAGTAAAGAACCAGGTGGCAGGGGACACACTGAAGCTTTCTTT. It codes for CASSKEPGGRGHTEAFF.

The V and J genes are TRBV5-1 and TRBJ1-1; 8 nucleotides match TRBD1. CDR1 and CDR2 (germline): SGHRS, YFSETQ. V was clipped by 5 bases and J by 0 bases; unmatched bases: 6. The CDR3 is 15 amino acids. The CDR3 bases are TGCGCCAGCAGGACAGGGGTTCACATGAACACTGAAGCTTTCTTT. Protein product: CASRTGVHMNTEAFF.

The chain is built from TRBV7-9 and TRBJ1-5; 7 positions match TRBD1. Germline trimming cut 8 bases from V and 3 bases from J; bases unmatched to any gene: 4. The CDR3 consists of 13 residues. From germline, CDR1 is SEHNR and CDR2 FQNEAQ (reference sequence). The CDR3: CASAGQINQPQHF. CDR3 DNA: TGTGCCAGCGCGGGACAGATCAATCAGCCCCAGCATTTT.

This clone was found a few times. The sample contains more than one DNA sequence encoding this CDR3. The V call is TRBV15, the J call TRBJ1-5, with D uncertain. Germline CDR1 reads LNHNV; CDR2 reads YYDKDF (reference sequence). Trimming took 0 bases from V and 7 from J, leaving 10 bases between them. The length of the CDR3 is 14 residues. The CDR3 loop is CATSRDRGGQPQHF. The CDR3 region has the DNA TGTGCCACCAGCAGAGATCGGGGAGGACAGCCCCAGCATTTT. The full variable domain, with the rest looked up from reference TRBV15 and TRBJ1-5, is DAMVIQNPRYQVTQFGKPVTLSCSQTLNHNVMYWYQQKSSQAPKLLFHYYDKDFNNEADTPDNFQSRRPNTSFCFLDIRSPGLGDTAMYLCATSRDRGGQPQHFGDGTRLSIL.

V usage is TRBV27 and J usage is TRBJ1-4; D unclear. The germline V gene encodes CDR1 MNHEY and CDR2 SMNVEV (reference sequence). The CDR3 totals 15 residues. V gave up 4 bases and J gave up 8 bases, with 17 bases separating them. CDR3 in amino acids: CASSSLGSGREKLFF. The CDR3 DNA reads TGTGCCAGCAGTTCCCTCGGATCTGGACGAGAAAAACTGTTTTTT.

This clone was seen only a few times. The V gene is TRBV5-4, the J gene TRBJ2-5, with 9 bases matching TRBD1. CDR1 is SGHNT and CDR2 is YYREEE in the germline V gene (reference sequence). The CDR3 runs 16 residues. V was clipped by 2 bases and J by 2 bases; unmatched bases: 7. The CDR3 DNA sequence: TGTGCCAGCAGCTTAGACAACAGGGGGCGGCAAGAGACCCAGTACTTC. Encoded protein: CASSLDNRGRQETQYF.

CDR3 in DNA: TGTGCCAGCAGCCGCCCGGGACTAGCGGTCTACGAGCAGTACTTC. Translating gives CASSRPGLAVYEQYF. V and J are TRBV11-2 and TRBJ2-7; 11 bases are shared with TRBD2. From germline, CDR1 is SGHAT and CDR2 FQNNGV. V shed 5 bases, J shed 3 bases, and the junction held 6 bases outside the gene matches. This CDR3 has 15 residues.

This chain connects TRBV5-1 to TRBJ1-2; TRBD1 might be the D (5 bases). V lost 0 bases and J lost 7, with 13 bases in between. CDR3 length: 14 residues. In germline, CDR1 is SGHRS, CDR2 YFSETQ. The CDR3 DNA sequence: TGCGCCAGCAGCTTGGAGGGGAGGGATTTTGGCTACACCTTC. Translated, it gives CASSLEGRDFGYTF.

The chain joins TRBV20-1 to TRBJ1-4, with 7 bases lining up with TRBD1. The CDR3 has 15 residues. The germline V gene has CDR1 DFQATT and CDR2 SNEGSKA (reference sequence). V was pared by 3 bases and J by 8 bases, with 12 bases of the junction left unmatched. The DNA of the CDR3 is TGCAGTGCTAGTCGACAGGGTGGGGGCAACGAAAAACTGTTTTTT. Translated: CSASRQGGGNEKLFF.

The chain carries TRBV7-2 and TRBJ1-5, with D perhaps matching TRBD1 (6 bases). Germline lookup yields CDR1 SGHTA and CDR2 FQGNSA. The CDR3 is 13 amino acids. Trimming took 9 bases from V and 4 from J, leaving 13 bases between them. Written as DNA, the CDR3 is TGTGCCAGTACCGAGGGGGTGAATCAGCCCCAGCATTTT. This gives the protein CASTEGVNQPQHF.

In DNA, the CDR3 is TGTGCCAGCAGCCAGGGTATCCGGGGCTACACCTTC. It yields the protein CASSQGIRGYTF. The chain links TRBV6-5 to TRBJ1-2; a possible D gene is TRBD1 (5 bases). Germline assignment: CDR1 MNHEY and CDR2 SVGAGI. Trimming cost V 6 bases and J 8 bases, with 13 bases left between them. This CDR3 is built from 12 residues.

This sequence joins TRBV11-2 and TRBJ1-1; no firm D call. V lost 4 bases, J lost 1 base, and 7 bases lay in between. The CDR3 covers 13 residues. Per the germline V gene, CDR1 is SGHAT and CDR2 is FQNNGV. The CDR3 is CASSSLTNTEAFF. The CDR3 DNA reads TGTGCCAGCAGCTCTCTTACGAACACTGAAGCTTTCTTT.

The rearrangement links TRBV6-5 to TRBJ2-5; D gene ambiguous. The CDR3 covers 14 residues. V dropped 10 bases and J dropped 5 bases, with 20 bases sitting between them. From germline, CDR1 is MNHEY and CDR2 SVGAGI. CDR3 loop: CATSGAGVGETQYF. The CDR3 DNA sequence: TGTGCCACTTCCGGTGCCGGAGTGGGGGAGACCCAGTACTTC.

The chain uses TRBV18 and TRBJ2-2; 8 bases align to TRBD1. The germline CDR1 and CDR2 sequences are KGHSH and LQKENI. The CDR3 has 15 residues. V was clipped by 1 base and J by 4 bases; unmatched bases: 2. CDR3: CASSPRTGGTGELFF. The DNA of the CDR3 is TGTGCCAGCTCACCACGAACAGGGGGCACCGGGGAGCTGTTTTTT.

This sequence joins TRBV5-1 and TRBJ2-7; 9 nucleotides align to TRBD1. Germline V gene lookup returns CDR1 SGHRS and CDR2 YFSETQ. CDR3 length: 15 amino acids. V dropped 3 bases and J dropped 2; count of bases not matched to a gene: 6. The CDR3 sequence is CASSSTGTGPYEQYF. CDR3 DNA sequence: TGCGCCAGCAGCTCGACCGGGACAGGGCCCTACGAGCAGTACTTC.

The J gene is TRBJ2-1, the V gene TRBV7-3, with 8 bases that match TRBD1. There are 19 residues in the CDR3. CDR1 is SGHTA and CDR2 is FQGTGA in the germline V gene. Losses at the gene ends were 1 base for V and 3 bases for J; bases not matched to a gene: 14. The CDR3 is CASSLSPFLGQGIYNEQFF. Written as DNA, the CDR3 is TGTGCCAGCAGCTTAAGTCCCTTTCTAGGACAGGGAATCTACAATGAGCAGTTCTTC.